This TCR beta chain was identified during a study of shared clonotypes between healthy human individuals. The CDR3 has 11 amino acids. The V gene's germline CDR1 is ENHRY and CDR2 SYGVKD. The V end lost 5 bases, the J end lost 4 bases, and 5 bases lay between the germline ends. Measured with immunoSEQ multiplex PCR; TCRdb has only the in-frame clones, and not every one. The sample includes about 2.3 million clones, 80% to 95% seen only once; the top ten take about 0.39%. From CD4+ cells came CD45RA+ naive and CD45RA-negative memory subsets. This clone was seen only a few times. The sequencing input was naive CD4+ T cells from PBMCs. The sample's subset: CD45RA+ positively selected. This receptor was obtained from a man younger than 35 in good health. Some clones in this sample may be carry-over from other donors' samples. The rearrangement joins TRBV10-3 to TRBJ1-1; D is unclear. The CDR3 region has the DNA TGTGCCATCAGTTCTGCCACTGAAGCTTTCTTT. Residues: CAISSATEAFF.